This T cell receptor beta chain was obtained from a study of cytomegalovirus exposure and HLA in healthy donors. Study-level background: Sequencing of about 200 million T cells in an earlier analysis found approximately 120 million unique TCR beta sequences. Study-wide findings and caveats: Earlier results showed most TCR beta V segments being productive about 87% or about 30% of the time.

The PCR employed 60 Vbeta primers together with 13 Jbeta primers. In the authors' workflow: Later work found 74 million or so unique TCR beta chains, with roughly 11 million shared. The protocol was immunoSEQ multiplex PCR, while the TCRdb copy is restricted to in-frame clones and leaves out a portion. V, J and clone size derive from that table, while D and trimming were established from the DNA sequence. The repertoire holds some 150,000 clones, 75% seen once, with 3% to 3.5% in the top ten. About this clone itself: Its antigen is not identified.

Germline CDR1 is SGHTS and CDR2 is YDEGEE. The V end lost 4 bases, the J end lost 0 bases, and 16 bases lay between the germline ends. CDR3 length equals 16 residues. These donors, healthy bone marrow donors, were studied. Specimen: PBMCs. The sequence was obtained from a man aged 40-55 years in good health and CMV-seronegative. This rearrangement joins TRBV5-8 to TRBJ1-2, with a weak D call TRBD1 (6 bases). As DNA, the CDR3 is TGTGCCAGCAGCGAACCCGGATACAGGGCTAACTATGGCTACACCTTC. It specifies CASSEPGYRANYGYTF.